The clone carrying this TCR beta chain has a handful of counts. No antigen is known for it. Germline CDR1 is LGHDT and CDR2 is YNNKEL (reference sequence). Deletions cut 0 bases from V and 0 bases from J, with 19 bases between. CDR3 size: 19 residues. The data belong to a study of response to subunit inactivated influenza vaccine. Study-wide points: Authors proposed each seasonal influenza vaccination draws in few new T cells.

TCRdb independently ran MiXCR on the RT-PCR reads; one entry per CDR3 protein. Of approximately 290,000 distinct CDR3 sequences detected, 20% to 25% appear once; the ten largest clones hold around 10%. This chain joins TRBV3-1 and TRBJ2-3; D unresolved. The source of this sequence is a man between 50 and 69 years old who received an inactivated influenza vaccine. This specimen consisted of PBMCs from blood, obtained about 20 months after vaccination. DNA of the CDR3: TGTGCCAGCAGCCAAGAATCACTCGGGCTACTCCCCAGCACAGATACGCAGTATTTT. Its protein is CASSQESLGLLPSTDTQYF.